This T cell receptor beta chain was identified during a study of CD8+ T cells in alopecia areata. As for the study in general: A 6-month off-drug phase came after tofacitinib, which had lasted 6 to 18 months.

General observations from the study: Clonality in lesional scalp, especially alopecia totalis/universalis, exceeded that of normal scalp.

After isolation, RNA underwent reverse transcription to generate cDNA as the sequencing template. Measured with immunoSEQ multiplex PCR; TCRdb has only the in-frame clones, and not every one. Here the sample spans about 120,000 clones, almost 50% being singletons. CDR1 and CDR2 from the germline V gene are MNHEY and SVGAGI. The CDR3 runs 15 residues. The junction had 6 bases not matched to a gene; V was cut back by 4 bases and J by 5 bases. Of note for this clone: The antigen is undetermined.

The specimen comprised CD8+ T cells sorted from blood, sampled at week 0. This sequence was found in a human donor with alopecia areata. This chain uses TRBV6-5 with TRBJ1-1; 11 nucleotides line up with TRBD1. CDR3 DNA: TGTGCCAGCAGTTCATCCGGGACAGGGGGAACTGAAGCTTTCTTT. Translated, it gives CASSSSGTGGTEAFF.